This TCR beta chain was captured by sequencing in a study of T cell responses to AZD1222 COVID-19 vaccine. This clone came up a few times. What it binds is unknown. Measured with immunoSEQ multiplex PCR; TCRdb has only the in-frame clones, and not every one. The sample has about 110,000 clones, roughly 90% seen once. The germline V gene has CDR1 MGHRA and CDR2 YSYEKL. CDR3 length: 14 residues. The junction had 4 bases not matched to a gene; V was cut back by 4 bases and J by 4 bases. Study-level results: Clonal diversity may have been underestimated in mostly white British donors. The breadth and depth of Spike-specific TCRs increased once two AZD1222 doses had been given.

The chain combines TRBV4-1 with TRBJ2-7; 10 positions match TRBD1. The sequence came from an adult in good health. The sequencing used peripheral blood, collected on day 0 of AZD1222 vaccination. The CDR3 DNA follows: TGCGCCAGCAGCCCTAGGACAGGGGGATACGAGCAGTACTTC. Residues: CASSPRTGGYEQYF.